This T cell receptor beta chain is from a study of blood T cell repertoires in COVID-19. On the study more broadly: Acute-phase and convalescent COVID-19 samples originated in the United States, Italy and Spain.

TCRdb keeps only in-frame clones here, not all; method: immunoSEQ multiplex PCR. The sample yields 55,000 to 65,000 clones, around 88% seen once. The V gene lost 4 bases and the J gene lost 6 bases, with 13 bases spanning the gap. Looked up from germline, CDR1 is SGDLS and CDR2 is YYNGEE. This CDR3 comprises 13 residues. The TCR originated in a man aged 55 to 69 with acute or convalescent COVID-19. What was sequenced was peripheral blood. This rearrangement joins TRBV9 to TRBJ1-1; D gene uncertain. The CDR3: CASSTSTRSEAFF. CDR3 DNA: TGTGCCAGCAGCACCTCTACCCGGTCTGAAGCTTTCTTT.